The TCR beta chain under discussion was sequenced for a study of T cell repertoires in cytomegalovirus infection. The overall study: CMV infection together with matching HLA type was indicated by public TCR beta signatures.

TCRdb fed the reads into MiXCR, producing one record per CDR3 protein. The table has 200,000 to 300,000 distinct CDR3 sequences, over 9% seen once; the top ten hold 1.6%. In the case of this clonotype: Its antigen is still unknown.

Per germline, CDR1 MNHEY and CDR2 SVGEGT. Trimming stripped 4 bases from V and 0 bases from J, with 10 bases between. CDR3 length: 14 amino acids. Study results and limitations: HLA-C-restricted, CMV-specific TCR beta clonotypes were dominant ex vivo. Summed public TCR beta family frequency identified CMV carriers bearing the relevant HLA.

The sample was PBMCs. This sequence originates from a human donor in good health (CMV status not recorded). Some clones in this sample may be carry-over from other donors' samples. This chain connects TRBV6-2 or TRBV6-3 to TRBJ2-7; D might be TRBD1 (6 bases). CDR3 nucleotide sequence: TGTGCCAGCAGTTCCCCGACAGGCTCCTACGAGCAGTACTTC. Translation gives CASSSPTGSYEQYF.